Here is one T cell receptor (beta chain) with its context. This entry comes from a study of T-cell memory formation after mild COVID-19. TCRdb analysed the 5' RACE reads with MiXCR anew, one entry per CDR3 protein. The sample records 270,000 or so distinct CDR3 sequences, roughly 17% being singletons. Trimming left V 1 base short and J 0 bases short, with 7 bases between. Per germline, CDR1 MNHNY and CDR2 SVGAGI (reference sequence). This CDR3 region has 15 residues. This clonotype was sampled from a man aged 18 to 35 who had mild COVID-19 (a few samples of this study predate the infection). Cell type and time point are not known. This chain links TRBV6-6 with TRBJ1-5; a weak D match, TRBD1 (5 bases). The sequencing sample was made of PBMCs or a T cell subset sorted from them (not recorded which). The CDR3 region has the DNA TGTGCCAGCAGTTACTGGGGGGATAGCAATCAGCCCCAGCATTTT. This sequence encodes CASSYWGDSNQPQHF.